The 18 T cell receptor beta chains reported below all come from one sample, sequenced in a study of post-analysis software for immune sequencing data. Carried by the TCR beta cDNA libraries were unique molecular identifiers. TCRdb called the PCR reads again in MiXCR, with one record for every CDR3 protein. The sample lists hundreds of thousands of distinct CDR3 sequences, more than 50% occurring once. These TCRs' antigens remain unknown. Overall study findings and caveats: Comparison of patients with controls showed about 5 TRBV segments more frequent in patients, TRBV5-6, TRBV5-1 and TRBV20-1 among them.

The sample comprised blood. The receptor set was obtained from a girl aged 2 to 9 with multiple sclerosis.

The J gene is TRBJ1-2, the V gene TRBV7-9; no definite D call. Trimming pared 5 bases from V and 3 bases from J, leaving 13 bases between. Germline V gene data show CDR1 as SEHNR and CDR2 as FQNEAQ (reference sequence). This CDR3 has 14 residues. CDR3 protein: CASSGPDGDYGYTF. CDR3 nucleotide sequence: TGTGCCAGCAGCGGTCCGGACGGGGACTATGGCTACACCTTC. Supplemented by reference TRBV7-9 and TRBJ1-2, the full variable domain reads DTGVSQNPRHKITKRGQNVTFRCDPISEHNRLYWYRQTLGQGPEFLTYFQNEAQLEKSRLLSDRFSAERPKGSFSTLEIQRTEQGDSAMYLCASSGPDGDYGYTFGSGTRLTVV.

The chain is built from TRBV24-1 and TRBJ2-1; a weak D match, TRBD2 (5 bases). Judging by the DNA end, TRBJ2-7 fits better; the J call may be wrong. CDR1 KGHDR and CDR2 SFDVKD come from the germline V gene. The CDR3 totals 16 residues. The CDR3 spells CATSDAGLISYNEQYF. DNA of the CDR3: TGTGCCACCAGTGATGCCGGACTGATCTCCTACAATGAGCAGTACTTC.

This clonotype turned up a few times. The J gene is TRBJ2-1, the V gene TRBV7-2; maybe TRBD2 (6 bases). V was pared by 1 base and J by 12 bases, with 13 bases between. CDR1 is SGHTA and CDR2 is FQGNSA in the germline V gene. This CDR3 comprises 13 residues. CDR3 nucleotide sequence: TGTGCCAGCAGCTTAGATGGGAGGCGGAGGCAGTTCTTC. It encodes CASSLDGRRRQFF. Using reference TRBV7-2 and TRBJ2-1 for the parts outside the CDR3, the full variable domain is GAGVSQSPSNKVTEKGKDVELRCDPISGHTALYWYRQSLGQGLEFLIYFQGNSAPDKSGLPSDRFSAERTGGSVSTLTIQRTQQEDSAVYLCASSLDGRRRQFFGPGTRLTVL.

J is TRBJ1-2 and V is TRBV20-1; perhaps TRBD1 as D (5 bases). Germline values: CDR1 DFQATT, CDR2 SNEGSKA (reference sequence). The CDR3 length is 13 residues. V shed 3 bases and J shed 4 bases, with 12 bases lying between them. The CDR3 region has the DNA TGCAGTGCTAGCGAGGGGCCGATCTATGGCTACACCTTC. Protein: CSASEGPIYGYTF.

CDR3 protein: CASSSSPGSGDEQFF. The CDR3 region has the DNA TGTGCCAGCAGCTCATCGCCAGGGAGCGGAGATGAGCAGTTCTTC. The chain links TRBV7-2 to TRBJ2-1, with D possibly being TRBD1 or TRBD2 (5 bases each). This CDR3 comprises 15 residues. V lost 4 bases and J 8 bases, leaving 18 bases between the germline ends. Per the germline V gene, CDR1 is SGHTA and CDR2 is FQGNSA.

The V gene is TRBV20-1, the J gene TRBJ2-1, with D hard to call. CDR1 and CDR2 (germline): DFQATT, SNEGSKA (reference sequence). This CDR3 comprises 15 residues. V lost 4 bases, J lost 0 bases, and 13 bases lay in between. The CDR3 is CSAKVGGYSYNEQFF. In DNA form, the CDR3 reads TGCAGTGCTAAAGTGGGCGGATACTCCTACAATGAGCAGTTCTTC.

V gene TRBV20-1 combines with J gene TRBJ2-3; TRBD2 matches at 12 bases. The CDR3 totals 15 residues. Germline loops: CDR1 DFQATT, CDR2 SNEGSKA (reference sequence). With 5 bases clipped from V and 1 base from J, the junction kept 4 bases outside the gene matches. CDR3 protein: CSAETSGRGTDTQYF. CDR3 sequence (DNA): TGCAGTGCTGAGACTAGCGGGAGAGGCACAGATACGCAGTATTTT.

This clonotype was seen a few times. This chain's CDR3 is CASRTELNTEAFF. As DNA, the CDR3 is TGTGCCAGCAGGACGGAGTTAAACACTGAAGCTTTCTTT. The chain combines TRBV12-3 or TRBV12-4 with TRBJ1-1; D uncertain. This CDR3 is built from 13 residues. The V end was cut by 6 bases, the J end by 2 bases, with 10 bases between.

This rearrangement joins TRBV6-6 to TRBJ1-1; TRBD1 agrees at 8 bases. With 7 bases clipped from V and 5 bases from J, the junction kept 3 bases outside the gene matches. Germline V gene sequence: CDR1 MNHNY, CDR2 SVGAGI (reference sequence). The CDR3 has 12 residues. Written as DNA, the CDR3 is TGTGCCAGCACGGACAGGGCGACTGAAGCTTTCTTT. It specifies CASTDRATEAFF.

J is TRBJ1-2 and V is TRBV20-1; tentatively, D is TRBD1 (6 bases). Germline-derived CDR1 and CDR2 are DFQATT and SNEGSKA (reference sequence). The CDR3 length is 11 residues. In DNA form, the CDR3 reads TGCAGGGCAGAACAGGGAGGAGGCTACACCTTC. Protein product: CRAEQGGGYTF.

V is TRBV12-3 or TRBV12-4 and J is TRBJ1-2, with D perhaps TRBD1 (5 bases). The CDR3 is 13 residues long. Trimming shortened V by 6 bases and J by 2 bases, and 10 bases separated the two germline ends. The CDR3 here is CASRTRQNYGYTF. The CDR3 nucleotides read TGTGCCAGCAGGACCCGACAGAACTATGGCTACACCTTC.

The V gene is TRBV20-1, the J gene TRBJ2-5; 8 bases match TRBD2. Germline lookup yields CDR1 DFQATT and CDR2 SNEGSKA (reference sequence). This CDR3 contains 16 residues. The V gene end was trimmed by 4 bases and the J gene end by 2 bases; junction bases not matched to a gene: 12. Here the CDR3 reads CSAKWTSPTKQETQYF. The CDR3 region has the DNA TGCAGTGCTAAATGGACTAGCCCAACGAAACAAGAGACCCAGTACTTC.

CDR3 region: CASRFNLGDEQFF. CDR3 nucleotides: TGTGCCAGCAGGTTTAACCTGGGGGATGAGCAGTTCTTC. The gene calls are TRBV12-3 or TRBV12-4 and TRBJ2-1; D tentatively fits TRBD1 or TRBD2 (5 bases each). The V end was cut by 6 bases, the J end by 8 bases, with 14 bases between. The CDR3 spans 13 residues.

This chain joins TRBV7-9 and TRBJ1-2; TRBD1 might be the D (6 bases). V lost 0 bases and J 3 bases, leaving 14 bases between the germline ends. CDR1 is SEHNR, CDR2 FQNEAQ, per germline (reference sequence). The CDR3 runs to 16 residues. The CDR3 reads CASSLAAGHSDYGYTF. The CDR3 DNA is TGTGCCAGCAGCTTAGCAGCGGGACACTCAGACTATGGCTACACCTTC. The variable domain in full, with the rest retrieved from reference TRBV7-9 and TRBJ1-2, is DTGVSQNPRHKITKRGQNVTFRCDPISEHNRLYWYRQTLGQGPEFLTYFQNEAQLEKSRLLSDRFSAERPKGSFSTLEIQRTEQGDSAMYLCASSLAAGHSDYGYTFGSGTRLTVV.

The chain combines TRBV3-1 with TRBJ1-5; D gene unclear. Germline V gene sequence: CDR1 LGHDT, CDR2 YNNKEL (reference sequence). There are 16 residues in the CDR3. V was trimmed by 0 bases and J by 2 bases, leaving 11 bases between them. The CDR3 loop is CASSQDHATRNQPQHF. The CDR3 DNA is TGTGCCAGCAGCCAAGATCACGCCACACGCAATCAGCCCCAGCATTTT.

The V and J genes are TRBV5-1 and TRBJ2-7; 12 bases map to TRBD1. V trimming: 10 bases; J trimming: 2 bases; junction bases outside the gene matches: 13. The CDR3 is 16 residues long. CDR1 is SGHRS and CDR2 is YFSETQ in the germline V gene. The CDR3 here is CACSGTGGAATYEQYF. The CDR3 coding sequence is TGCGCCTGCTCTGGGACAGGGGGCGCGGCCACCTACGAGCAGTACTTC.

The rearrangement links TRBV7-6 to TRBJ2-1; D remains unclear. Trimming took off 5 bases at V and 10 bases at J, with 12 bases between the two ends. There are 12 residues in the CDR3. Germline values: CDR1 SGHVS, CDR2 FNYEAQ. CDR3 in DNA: TGTGCCAGCAGCCCCCATACACGAGAGCAGTTCTTC. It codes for CASSPHTREQFF.

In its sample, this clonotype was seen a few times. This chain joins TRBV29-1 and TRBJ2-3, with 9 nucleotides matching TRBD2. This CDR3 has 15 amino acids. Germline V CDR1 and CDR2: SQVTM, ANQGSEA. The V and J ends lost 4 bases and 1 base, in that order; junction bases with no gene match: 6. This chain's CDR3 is CSVGGRLAGTDTQYF. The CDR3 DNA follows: TGCAGCGTTGGGGGAAGACTAGCGGGCACAGATACGCAGTATTTT.